Reported below is one T cell receptor (beta chain). One Seattle source followed patients from active infection through their disease course. These data come from a study of blood T cell repertoires in COVID-19. The wider study: Samples came from the United States, Italy and Spain, spanning acute and convalescent COVID-19. From T cells, B-cell-depleted T cells, or PBMCs came the material, which was cDNA or gDNA.

Deletions cut 5 bases from V and 4 bases from J, with 18 bases between. This CDR3 has 15 residues. In germline, CDR1 is MNHNY, CDR2 SVGAGI (reference sequence). Source study methods: The assay estimated nucleated cells by amplifying reference gene primers. Here immunoSEQ multiplex PCR was the method, and the copy in TCRdb shows in-frame clones only, minus some. From that table come the V and J calls and clone size; the DNA was used to work out D and trimming. This sample has 250,000 to 300,000 clones, with approximately 93% found just once. The source of this sequence is a woman aged 25 to 39 with COVID-19, enrolled during active disease. The source material was peripheral blood. V usage is TRBV6-6 and J usage is TRBJ2-7, with D maybe TRBD1 (6 bases). In DNA form, the CDR3 reads TGTGCCAGCAGTCAACCTAAGGACAGCCTTTACGAGCAGTACTTC. As protein: CASSQPKDSLYEQYF.